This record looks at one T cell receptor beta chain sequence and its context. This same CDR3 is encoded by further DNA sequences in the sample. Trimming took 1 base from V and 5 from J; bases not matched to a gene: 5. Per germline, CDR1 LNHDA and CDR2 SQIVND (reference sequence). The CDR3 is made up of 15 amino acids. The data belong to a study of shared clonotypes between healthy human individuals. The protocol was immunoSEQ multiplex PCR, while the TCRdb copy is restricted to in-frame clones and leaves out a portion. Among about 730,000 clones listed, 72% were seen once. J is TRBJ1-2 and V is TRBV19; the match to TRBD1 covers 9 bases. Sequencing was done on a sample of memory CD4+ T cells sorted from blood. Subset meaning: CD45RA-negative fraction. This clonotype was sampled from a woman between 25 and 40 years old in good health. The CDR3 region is CASSIGPGQGYGYTF. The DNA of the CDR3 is TGTGCCAGTAGTATAGGCCCGGGACAGGGATATGGCTACACCTTC.